Below, 29 T cell receptor beta chains from the same sample are listed, as sequenced in a study of T-cell reconstitution after alpha-beta-depleted transplantation in children. Preparation of the TCRbeta library used unique molecular identifiers. TCRdb reprocessed the PCR reads via MiXCR and lists one record per CDR3 protein. The repertoire holds 200,000 to 250,000 distinct CDR3 sequences, with roughly 24% as singletons. Sequenced here: PBMCs, sampled before TCRalphabeta/CD19-depleted stem cell transplant. The origin of the receptors is a girl aged 2 to 9 with Fanconi anemia, due to receive a stem cell transplant.

This clonotype was seen more than once but under ten times. The chain employs TRBV11-2 and TRBJ2-5; 8 nucleotides match TRBD1. Trimming at V came to 9 bases and at J to 1 base, leaving 4 bases not matched to a gene. Looked up from germline, CDR1 is SGHAT and CDR2 is FQNNGV. The CDR3 totals 13 residues. CDR3 residues: CASSGGGQETQYF. CDR3 DNA sequence: TGTGCCAGTTCAGGGGGCGGCCAAGAGACCCAGTACTTC. The whole variable domain, remainder taken from reference TRBV11-2 and TRBJ2-5, is EAGVAQSPRYKIIEKRQSVAFWCNPISGHATLYWYQQILGQGPKLLIQFQNNGVVDDSQLPKDRFSAERLKGVDSTLKIQPAKLEDSAVYLCASSGGGQETQYFGPGTRLLVL.

This clonotype was detected ten times or more. The chain recombines TRBV29-1 with TRBJ1-3; D remains ambiguous. The V gene's germline CDR1 is SQVTM and CDR2 ANQGSEA. The length of the CDR3 is 13 residues. The V end was cut by 3 bases, the J end by 1 base, with 7 bases between. Here the CDR3 DNA reads TGCAGCGTTGACCCAGGTTCTGGAAACACCATATATTTT. Its translation: CSVDPGSGNTIYF.

The chain links TRBV6-2 or TRBV6-3 to TRBJ2-4; the D gene is possibly TRBD2 (5 bases). The CDR3 extends over 17 amino acids. Germline CDR1 is MNHEY and CDR2 is SVGEGT. V shed 0 bases and J shed 1 base, with 13 bases lying between them. The CDR3: CASSYSRAGWAKNIQYF. DNA of the CDR3: TGTGCCAGCAGTTACTCAAGGGCGGGTTGGGCCAAAAACATTCAGTACTTC.

The genes are TRBV7-8 and TRBJ2-5; D remains ambiguous. This CDR3 region has 15 residues. From germline, CDR1 is SGHVS and CDR2 FQNEAQ. V was cut by 1 base and J by 1 base, with 10 bases left in between. In DNA form, the CDR3 reads TGTGCCAGCAGCTTAGTATCAGGCCGCCAAGAGACCCAGTACTTC. Translation gives CASSLVSGRQETQYF. The full variable domain, with the rest looked up from reference TRBV7-8 and TRBJ2-5, is GAGVSQSPRYKVAKRGQDVALRCDPISGHVSLFWYQQALGQGPEFLTYFQNEAQLDKSGLPSDRFFAERPEGSVSTLKIQRTQQEDSAVYLCASSLVSGRQETQYFGPGTRLLVL.

Only one count was recorded for this clonotype. The chain couples TRBV6-5 to TRBJ2-7; 9 bases agree with TRBD1. The CDR3 is 17 amino acids. With 0 bases clipped from V and 5 bases from J, the junction kept 11 bases outside the gene matches. CDR1 MNHEY and CDR2 SVGAGI come from the germline V gene. The CDR3 sequence: CASSYSGAGQGRHEQYF. The CDR3 bases are TGTGCCAGCAGTTACTCTGGAGCGGGACAGGGTAGGCACGAGCAGTACTTC.

This clonotype appeared a few times. The rearrangement uses TRBV21-1 and TRBJ2-1; the table assigns TRBD1, which was not confirmed against the DNA. TRBV21-1 is listed as a pseudogene. This CDR3 contains 16 residues. CDR3 protein: CASSPLPHSHYNEQFF. The CDR3 coding sequence is TGTGCCAGCAGCCCCCTACCCCACTCCCACTACAATGAGCAGTTCTTC.

There are many counts of this clonotype. This chain joins TRBV28 and TRBJ2-3; D ambiguous. The CDR3 runs to 15 residues. Trimming stripped 1 base from V and 4 bases from J, with 12 bases between. CDR1 is MDHEN, CDR2 SYDVKM, per germline. Written as DNA, the CDR3 is TGTGCCAGCAGTTTATTTCGCCGGGTAGCAGATACGCAGTATTTT. Residues: CASSLFRRVADTQYF.

In this sample, this clonotype turned up a few times. The chain has TRBV20-1 and TRBJ2-5, with 9 bases aligning to TRBD1. J gave up 4 bases and V 3 bases, and 6 bases lay outside the gene matches. Looked up from germline, CDR1 is DFQATT and CDR2 is SNEGSKA (reference sequence). The CDR3 runs to 14 residues. CDR3 nucleotides: TGCAGTGCTAGGACCGGGACAGGGAGAGAGACCCAGTACTTC. The encoded protein is CSARTGTGRETQYF.

Worth noting for this clonotype: It may be a read error: a sequence one base away is much more abundant. The chain couples TRBV4-2 to TRBJ2-7; D unresolved. Germline V gene lookup returns CDR1 LGHNA and CDR2 YNFKEQ. The V and J ends lost 0 bases and 5 bases respectively, with 2 bases between them. The CDR3 has 11 residues. The CDR3: CASSQENEQYF. As DNA, the CDR3 is TGTGCCAGCAGCCAAGAAAACGAGCAGTACTTC.

This clonotype was found many times. The chain couples TRBV29-1 to TRBJ1-1; D is ambiguous. The CDR3 spans 12 residues. From germline, CDR1 is SQVTM and CDR2 ANQGSEA. V lost 4 bases, J lost 10 bases, and 16 bases lay in between. The chain's CDR3 is CSVVDTAIGAFF. As DNA, the CDR3 is TGCAGCGTTGTTGACACGGCAATAGGAGCTTTCTTT. The entire variable domain, with the rest obtained from reference TRBV29-1 and TRBJ1-1, is as follows: SAVISQKPSRDICQRGTSLTIQCQVDSQVTMMFWYRQQPGQSLTLIATANQGSEATYESGFVIDKFPISRPNLTFSTLTVSNMSPEDSSIYLCSVVDTAIGAFFGQGTRLTVV.

The chain combines TRBV5-1 with TRBJ2-1, with 11 bases fitting TRBD2. This CDR3 comprises 16 residues. The germline CDR1 and CDR2 sequences are SGHRS and YFSETQ. V was clipped by 4 bases and J by 2 bases; unmatched bases: 5. The CDR3: CASSPGTSGAYNEQFF. The CDR3 DNA follows: TGCGCCAGCAGCCCGGGGACTAGCGGAGCCTACAATGAGCAGTTCTTC.

The table lists this clonotype with a few counts. V gene TRBV18 combines with J gene TRBJ2-7; D is unclear. The CDR3 is 16 amino acids. Germline V gene data show CDR1 as KGHSH and CDR2 as LQKENI. V was clipped by 0 bases and J by 9 bases, with 21 bases between them. The CDR3 sequence is CASSPPISQARLVQYF. CDR3 sequence (DNA): TGTGCCAGCTCACCACCGATCAGCCAGGCCAGGTTGGTGCAGTACTTC.

V usage is TRBV21-1 and J usage is TRBJ2-1; the D call in the table, TRBD2, was not verified against the DNA. TRBV21-1 is a listed pseudogene. The CDR3 sequence is 19 residues long. The CDR3 loop is CASSKRARGTASSYNEQFF. CDR3 nucleotides: TGTGCCAGCAGCAAAAGGGCACGTGGGACTGCAAGCTCCTACAATGAGCAGTTCTTC.

This clonotype was seen ten or more times. The rearrangement links TRBV15 to TRBJ2-3; 8 nucleotides match TRBD1. The junction had 4 bases not matched to a gene; V was cut back by 5 bases and J by 6 bases. The length of the CDR3 is 13 residues. Germline V CDR1 and CDR2: LNHNV, YYDKDF (reference sequence). CDR3 DNA: TGTGCCACCAGCTACCACAGGGGGGATACGCAGTATTTT. It specifies CATSYHRGDTQYF.

The sample holds a few counts of this clonotype. The genes are TRBV20-1 and TRBJ1-2; 7 nucleotides agree with TRBD1. V lost 4 bases, J lost 8 bases, and 4 bases stayed unmatched. The CDR3 totals 11 residues. CDR1 DFQATT and CDR2 SNEGSKA come from the germline V gene (reference sequence). This CDR3 is CSAIRGKGYTF. In DNA, the CDR3 is TGCAGTGCTATCAGGGGGAAAGGCTACACCTTC.

The sample holds a few counts of this clonotype. This rearrangement joins TRBV6-5 to TRBJ2-1, with no clear D. This CDR3 has 13 amino acids. Trimming shortened V by 0 bases and J by 9 bases, and 9 bases separated the two germline ends. CDR1 is MNHEY, CDR2 SVGAGI, per germline. The CDR3, as DNA: TGTGCCAGCAGTTACTCGACGGTGGGTGAGCAGTTCTTC. It is translated as CASSYSTVGEQFF.

V is TRBV3-1 and J is TRBJ2-7; D not certain. The CDR3 is 13 amino acids. Germline V gives CDR1 LGHDT, CDR2 YNNKEL (reference sequence). V was shortened by 4 bases and J by 1 base, with 8 bases between the two germline ends. CDR3 DNA sequence: TGTGCCAGCAGCCCACGCGAATCCTACGAGCAGTACTTC. Residues: CASSPRESYEQYF.

This clonotype was observed a handful of times. The chain employs TRBV18 and TRBJ2-1, with 10 positions matching TRBD2. There are 14 residues in the CDR3. Germline V lookup: CDR1 KGHSH, CDR2 LQKENI. V lost 1 base and J lost 7; bases outside the gene matches: 1. In DNA, the CDR3 is TGTGCCAGCTCACCACTAGCGGGAGGAAATGAGCAGTTCTTC. Amino acids: CASSPLAGGNEQFF.

This clonotype was found many times. The rearrangement joins TRBV28 to TRBJ1-4; D not certain. Germline loops: CDR1 MDHEN, CDR2 SYDVKM. Trimming left V 8 bases short and J 8 bases short, with 15 bases between. CDR3 length: 13 residues. Here the CDR3 reads CASRRRGEEKLFF. The CDR3 region has the DNA TGTGCCAGCCGTCGCCGCGGGGAGGAAAAACTGTTTTTT.

The sample holds many counts of this clonotype. The chain is built from TRBV12-3 or TRBV12-4 and TRBJ1-3; D possibly corresponds to TRBD1 (5 bases). V shed 4 bases and J shed 0 bases, with 19 bases lying between them. CDR3 length: 18 amino acids. CDR3 amino acids: CASSSPLGQGISGNTIYF. The CDR3 region has the DNA TGTGCCAGCAGTTCTCCCCTAGGACAAGGGATCTCTGGAAACACCATATATTTT.

This clonotype has a handful of counts. The rearrangement uses TRBV29-1 and TRBJ2-7; the D is unclear. The CDR3 has 11 residues. CDR1 SQVTM and CDR2 ANQGSEA come from the germline V gene. Trimming pared 3 bases from V and 3 bases from J, leaving 6 bases between. CDR3 region: CSVEANYEQYF. DNA of the CDR3: TGCAGCGTTGAGGCAAACTACGAGCAGTACTTC.

This chain uses TRBV5-6 with TRBJ2-2; D tentatively fits TRBD1 or TRBD2 (5 bases each). The V end lost 1 base, the J end lost 4 bases, and 11 bases lay between the germline ends. Germline CDR1 is SGHDT and CDR2 is YYEEEE. This CDR3 is built from 15 residues. The CDR3 here is CASSLWGFLTGELFF. The CDR3 bases are TGTGCCAGCAGCTTGTGGGGGTTTCTCACCGGGGAGCTGTTTTTT.

This clonotype occurred a few times. The J gene is TRBJ2-1, the V gene TRBV29-1; 9 positions agree with TRBD1. This CDR3 region has 13 residues. Trimming took 7 bases from V and 5 from J; bases not matched to a gene: 6. Looked up from germline, CDR1 is SQVTM and CDR2 is ANQGSEA. The CDR3 region has the DNA TGCAGCGGTTACAGGGGGCCTGACAATGAGCAGTTCTTC. It specifies CSGYRGPDNEQFF.

The V gene is TRBV29-1, the J gene TRBJ1-2, with D perhaps matching TRBD1 (5 bases). The V end lost 7 bases, the J end lost 1 base, and 13 bases lay between the germline ends. The CDR3 runs to 13 residues. CDR1 is SQVTM, CDR2 ANQGSEA, per germline. The CDR3 protein is CSASPGVNYGYTF. The CDR3 coding sequence is TGCAGCGCTTCGCCGGGGGTTAACTATGGCTACACCTTC.

This clonotype was detected many times. The chain employs TRBV20-1 and TRBJ2-1; D ambiguous. CDR1 DFQATT and CDR2 SNEGSKA come from the germline V gene (reference sequence). Trimming removed 5 bases from V and 10 bases from J, with 12 bases in between. The length of the CDR3 is 11 residues. The DNA of the CDR3 is TGCAGTGCTCACTTGCTCGGGGAGCAGTTCTTC. This sequence encodes CSAHLLGEQFF.

This clonotype has a count of ten or more. This chain uses TRBV25-1 with TRBJ2-1, with 9 bases lining up with TRBD2. Losses at the gene ends were 4 bases for V and 2 bases for J; bases not matched to a gene: 9. Germline loops: CDR1 MGHDK, CDR2 SYGVNS. The CDR3 sequence is 17 residues long. CDR3 nucleotide sequence: TGTGCCAGCAGTGGGGGGAGCGGGAGGACGCCCTACAATGAGCAGTTCTTC. It codes for CASSGGSGRTPYNEQFF.

The chain couples TRBV7-2 to TRBJ2-7; no definite D call. The CDR3 has 13 residues. The germline V gene encodes CDR1 SGHTA and CDR2 FQGNSA. The V end was cut by 5 bases, the J end by 3 bases, with 11 bases between. CDR3 amino acids: CASSPLGFYEQYF. The DNA of the CDR3 is TGTGCCAGCAGCCCCCTCGGCTTCTACGAGCAGTACTTC.

At least ten counts were recorded for this clonotype. The V call is TRBV4-2, the J call TRBJ1-2, with a tentative D call TRBD1 (6 bases). Looked up from germline, CDR1 is LGHNA and CDR2 is YNFKEQ. The CDR3 is 15 residues long. V lost 5 bases to trimming and J lost 4 bases, with 17 bases between them. CDR3 residues: CASSDGTLTSYGYTF. Written as DNA, the CDR3 is TGTGCCAGCAGCGACGGGACACTGACCTCCTATGGCTACACCTTC.

Ten or more counts support this clonotype. The V gene is TRBV12-3 or TRBV12-4, the J gene TRBJ2-7; a possible D gene is TRBD1 (6 bases). The CDR3 has 15 residues. Trimming shortened V by 8 bases and J by 4 bases, and 21 bases separated the two germline ends. CDR3 sequence (DNA): TGTGCCAGCTCCGACGGGACATGGGGACGGTACGAGCAGTACTTC. This gives the protein CASSDGTWGRYEQYF.